What follows are 13 T cell receptor beta chains derived from one specimen sequenced in a study of CD8+CD57+ T cells in acquired aplastic anemia. It was genomic DNA that served as the template for profiling TCR beta VDJ and CDR3. TCRdb ran MiXCR on the reads and lists one entry per CDR3 protein. Here the sample spans around 130,000 distinct CDR3 sequences, 55% to 70% being singletons. Patients chosen for sequencing had shown CD8+CD57+ cell expansion by flow cytometry. Specimen: sorted CD4+, CD8+, or CD8+CD57+ T cells (not recorded which) from PBMCs. Receptor source: a human donor with aplastic anemia.

This clonotype has only a few counts. V gene TRBV7-6 combines with J gene TRBJ2-5; tentatively, D is TRBD2 (5 bases). The CDR3 is made up of 13 amino acids. Trimming left V 4 bases short and J 2 bases short, with 8 bases between. CDR1 is SGHVS, CDR2 FNYEAQ, per germline. The CDR3 nucleotides are TGTGCCAGCAGCTACGGGATGCAAGAGACCCAGTACTTC. Amino acid sequence: CASSYGMQETQYF.

The rearrangement joins TRBV19 to TRBJ1-1, with D possibly TRBD1 on 5 matching bases. The CDR3 runs 17 residues. Germline V gene data show CDR1 as LNHDA and CDR2 as SQIVND (reference sequence). Trimming shortened V by 4 bases and J by 0 bases, and 18 bases separated the two germline ends. As DNA, the CDR3 is TGTGCCAGTAGTAGAGGTTTCGGGGGGTGGATGAACACTGAAGCTTTCTTT. Protein product: CASSRGFGGWMNTEAFF.

Ten or more counts support this clonotype. The J gene is TRBJ1-1, the V gene TRBV5-4, with unresolved D. Trimming took 4 bases from V and 5 from J, leaving 15 bases between them. There are 14 residues in the CDR3. The germline gives CDR1 SGHNT, CDR2 YYREEE (reference sequence). The CDR3 coding sequence is TGTGCCAGCAGCGGACGGGGTCTTGGAACTGAAGCTTTCTTT. Translated: CASSGRGLGTEAFF.

This clonotype was observed at least ten times. The J gene is TRBJ1-3, the V gene TRBV7-9; 8 nucleotides align to TRBD1. V dropped 8 bases and J dropped 2; count of bases not matched to a gene: 5. Per the germline V gene, CDR1 is SEHNR and CDR2 is FQNEAQ (reference sequence). This CDR3 has 14 amino acids. DNA of the CDR3: TGTGCCAGCCGAACAGGGGGTCCTGGAAACACCATATATTTT. Amino acids: CASRTGGPGNTIYF.

This clonotype was seen a handful of times. The V gene is TRBV6-2 or TRBV6-3, the J gene TRBJ2-3; D remains ambiguous. In germline, CDR1 is MNHEY, CDR2 SVGEGT. This CDR3 is built from 12 residues. V was pared by 4 bases and J by 11 bases, with 13 bases between. The CDR3 loop reads CASSLGIRKQYF. The CDR3 DNA is TGTGCCAGCAGTTTGGGTATCCGGAAGCAGTATTTT.

This rearrangement joins TRBV20-1 to TRBJ2-7, with 10 bases identical to TRBD1. Trimming at V came to 4 bases and at J to 3 bases, leaving 9 bases not matched to a gene. CDR1 is DFQATT, CDR2 SNEGSKA, per germline (reference sequence). The CDR3 is 15 residues long. Written as DNA, the CDR3 is TGCAGTGCTACCATCCGGGACAGGGGTCGCTACGAGCAGTACTTC. It translates to CSATIRDRGRYEQYF.

The V gene is TRBV10-3, the J gene TRBJ2-7; 8 bases line up with TRBD2. The CDR3 runs to 13 residues. V dropped 7 bases and J dropped 0; count of bases not matched to a gene: 2. Germline V gene lookup returns CDR1 ENHRY and CDR2 SYGVKD. CDR3 residues: CAITRGGSYEQYF. The CDR3 nucleotides are TGTGCCATCACTCGGGGGGGCTCCTACGAGCAGTACTTC.

J is TRBJ2-3 and V is TRBV20-1; the match to TRBD2 covers 14 bases. The J segment lost 4 bases and the V segment lost 4 bases, leaving 7 bases of the junction unmatched. CDR3 length: 16 residues. Per germline, CDR1 DFQATT and CDR2 SNEGSKA (reference sequence). CDR3 protein: CSATGLAGERSDTQYF. The CDR3 region has the DNA TGCAGTGCTACGGGACTAGCGGGAGAGAGATCAGATACGCAGTATTTT.

V gene TRBV20-1 combines with J gene TRBJ2-3, with no clear D. This CDR3 spans 15 amino acids. CDR1 and CDR2 (germline): DFQATT, SNEGSKA (reference sequence). The V and J ends lost 0 bases and 6 bases respectively, with 16 bases between them. CDR3 loop: CSARDYGPHGDTQYF. The CDR3 DNA sequence: TGCAGTGCTAGAGATTACGGTCCTCACGGGGATACGCAGTATTTT.

This clonotype was observed many times. The chain is built from TRBV5-1 and TRBJ1-1; no clear D gene. Trimming removed 2 bases from V and 1 base from J, with 9 bases in between. Germline V lookup: CDR1 SGHRS, CDR2 YFSETQ. This CDR3 is built from 14 residues. CDR3 DNA sequence: TGCGCCAGCAGCTTACGTTTGGAGAACACTGAAGCTTTCTTT. This codes for CASSLRLENTEAFF. Filled out from reference TRBV5-1 and TRBJ1-1, the complete variable domain reads KAGVTQTPRYLIKTRGQQVTLSCSPISGHRSVSWYQQTPGQGLQFLFEYFSETQRNKGNFPGRFSGRQFSNSRSEMNVSTLELGDSALYLCASSLRLENTEAFFGQGTRLTVV.

This clonotype has at least ten counts. This sequence joins TRBV11-2 and TRBJ2-2, with D possibly being TRBD2 (6 bases). The CDR3 covers 14 residues. Germline V gene data show CDR1 as SGHAT and CDR2 as FQNNGV. Trimming shortened V by 2 bases and J by 7 bases, and 11 bases separated the two germline ends. As DNA, the CDR3 is TGTGCCAGCAGCTTAAGATACGGGGGCGGGGAGCTGTTTTTT. Its translation is CASSLRYGGGELFF.

This clonotype was seen at least ten times. The chain joins TRBV4-1 to TRBJ1-2; 9 nucleotides line up with TRBD1. The V and J ends lost 2 bases and 7 bases, in that order; junction bases with no gene match: 14. Per germline, CDR1 MGHRA and CDR2 YSYEKL. The CDR3 length is 17 residues. CDR3 in DNA: TGCGCCAGCAGCCAACTTATACCGGGACAGGGAAAGACTGGCTACACCTTC. Translated, it gives CASSQLIPGQGKTGYTF.

The rearrangement joins TRBV6-9 to TRBJ2-7; possibly TRBD1 or TRBD2 for D (5 bases each). The CDR3 covers 11 residues. Deletions cut 10 bases from V and 7 bases from J, with 14 bases between. Germline CDR1 MNHGY, CDR2 SVAAGI. This CDR3 reads CANEGLWEQYF. In nucleotides, the CDR3 is TGTGCCAATGAGGGGCTCTGGGAGCAGTACTTC.